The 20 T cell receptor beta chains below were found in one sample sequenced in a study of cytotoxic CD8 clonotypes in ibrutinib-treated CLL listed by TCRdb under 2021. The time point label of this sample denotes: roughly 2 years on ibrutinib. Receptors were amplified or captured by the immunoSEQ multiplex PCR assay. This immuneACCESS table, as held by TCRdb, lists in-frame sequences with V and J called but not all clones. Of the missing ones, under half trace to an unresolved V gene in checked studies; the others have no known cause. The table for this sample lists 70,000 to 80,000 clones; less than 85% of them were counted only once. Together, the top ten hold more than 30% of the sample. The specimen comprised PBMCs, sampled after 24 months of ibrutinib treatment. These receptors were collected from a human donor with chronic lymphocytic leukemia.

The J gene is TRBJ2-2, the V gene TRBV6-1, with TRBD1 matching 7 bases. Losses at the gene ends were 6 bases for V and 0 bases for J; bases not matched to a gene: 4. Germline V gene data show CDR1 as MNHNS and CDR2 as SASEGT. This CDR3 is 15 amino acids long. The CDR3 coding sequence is TGTGCCAGCAGAGCCGGGACAGCGAACACCGGGGAGCTGTTTTTT. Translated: CASRAGTANTGELFF.

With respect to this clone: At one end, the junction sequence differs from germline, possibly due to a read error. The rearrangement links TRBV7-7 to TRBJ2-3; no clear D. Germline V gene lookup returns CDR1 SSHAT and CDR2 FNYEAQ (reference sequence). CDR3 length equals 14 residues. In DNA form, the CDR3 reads TGTGCTAGCAGCTTAAGCAGAATCACAGATACGCAGTATTTT. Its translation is CASSLSRITDTQYF.

The CDR3 DNA reads TGTGCCAGCAGGAAGGGACTAGCGGGAGGCCCGGAGCAGTTCTTC. Translating gives CASRKGLAGGPEQFF. The chain recombines TRBV28 with TRBJ2-1; 15 bases map to TRBD2. Germline values: CDR1 MDHEN, CDR2 SYDVKM. V dropped 6 bases and J dropped 10; count of bases not matched to a gene: 7. The CDR3 has 15 residues.

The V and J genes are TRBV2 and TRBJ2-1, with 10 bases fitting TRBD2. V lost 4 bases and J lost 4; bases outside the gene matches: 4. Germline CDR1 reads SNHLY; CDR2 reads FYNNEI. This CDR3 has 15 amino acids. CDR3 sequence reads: CASSVRTSGYNEQFF. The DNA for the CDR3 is TGTGCCAGCAGTGTTAGGACTAGCGGTTACAATGAGCAGTTCTTC.

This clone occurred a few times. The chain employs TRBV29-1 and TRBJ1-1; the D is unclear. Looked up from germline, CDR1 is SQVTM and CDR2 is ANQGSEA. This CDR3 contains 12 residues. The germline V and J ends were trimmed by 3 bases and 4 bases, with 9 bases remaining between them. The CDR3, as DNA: TGCAGCGTTGAGCGCACCGCCACTGAAGCTTTCTTT. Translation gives CSVERTATEAFF. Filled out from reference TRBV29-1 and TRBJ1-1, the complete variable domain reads SAVISQKPSRDICQRGTSLTIQCQVDSQVTMMFWYRQQPGQSLTLIATANQGSEATYESGFVIDKFPISRPNLTFSTLTVSNMSPEDSSIYLCSVERTATEAFFGQGTRLTVV.

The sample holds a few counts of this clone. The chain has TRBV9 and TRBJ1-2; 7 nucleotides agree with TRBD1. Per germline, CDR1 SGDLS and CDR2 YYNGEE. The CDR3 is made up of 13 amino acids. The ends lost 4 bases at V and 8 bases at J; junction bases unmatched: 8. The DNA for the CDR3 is TGTGCCAGCAGCCAAACAGGGGTCGGAGGCTACACCTTC. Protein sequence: CASSQTGVGGYTF.

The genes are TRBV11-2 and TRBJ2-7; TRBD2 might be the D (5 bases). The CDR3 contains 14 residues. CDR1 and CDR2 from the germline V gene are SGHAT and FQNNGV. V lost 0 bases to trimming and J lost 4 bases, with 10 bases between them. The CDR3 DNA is TGTGCCAGCAGCTTAGATCTAGGACTGTACGAGCAGTACTTC. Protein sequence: CASSLDLGLYEQYF.

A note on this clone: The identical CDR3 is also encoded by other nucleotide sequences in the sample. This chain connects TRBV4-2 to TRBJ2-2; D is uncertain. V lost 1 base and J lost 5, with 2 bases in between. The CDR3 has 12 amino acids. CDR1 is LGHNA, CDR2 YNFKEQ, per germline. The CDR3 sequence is CASSQVTGELFF. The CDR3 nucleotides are TGTGCCAGCAGCCAAGTTACCGGGGAGCTGTTTTTT.

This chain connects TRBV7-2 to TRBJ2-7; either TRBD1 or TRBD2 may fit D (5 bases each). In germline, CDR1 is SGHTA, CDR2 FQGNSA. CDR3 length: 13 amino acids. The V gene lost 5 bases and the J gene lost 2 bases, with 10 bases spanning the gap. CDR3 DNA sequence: TGTGCCAGCAGCCGGGACGGAACCTACGAGCAGTACTTC. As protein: CASSRDGTYEQYF.

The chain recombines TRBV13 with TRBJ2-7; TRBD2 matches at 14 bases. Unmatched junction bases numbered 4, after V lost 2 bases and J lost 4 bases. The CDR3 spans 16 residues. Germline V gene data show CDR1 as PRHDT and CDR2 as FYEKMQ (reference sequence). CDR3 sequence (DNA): TGTGCCAGCAGCTTACATCGACTAGCGGGAGGGTACGAGCAGTACTTC. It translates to CASSLHRLAGGYEQYF.

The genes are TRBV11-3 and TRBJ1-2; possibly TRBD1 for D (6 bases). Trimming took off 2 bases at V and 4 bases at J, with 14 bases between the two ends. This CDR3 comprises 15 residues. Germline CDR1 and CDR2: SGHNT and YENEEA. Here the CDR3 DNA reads TGTGCCAGCAGCTTAATCTGCAGGGGCTGCTATGGCTACACCTTC. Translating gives CASSLICRGCYGYTF.

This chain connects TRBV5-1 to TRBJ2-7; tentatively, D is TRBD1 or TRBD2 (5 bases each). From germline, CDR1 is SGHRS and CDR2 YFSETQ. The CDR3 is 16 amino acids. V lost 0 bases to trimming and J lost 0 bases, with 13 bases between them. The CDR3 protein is CASSLGSRDGSYEQYF. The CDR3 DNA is TGCGCCAGCAGCTTGGGATCCCGGGACGGCTCCTACGAGCAGTACTTC.

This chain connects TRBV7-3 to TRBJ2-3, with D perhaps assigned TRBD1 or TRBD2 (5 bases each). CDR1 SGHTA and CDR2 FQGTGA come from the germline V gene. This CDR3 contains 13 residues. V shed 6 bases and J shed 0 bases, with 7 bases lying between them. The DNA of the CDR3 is TGTGCCAGCAGGAGGGGTAGCACAGATACGCAGTATTTT. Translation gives CASRRGSTDTQYF.

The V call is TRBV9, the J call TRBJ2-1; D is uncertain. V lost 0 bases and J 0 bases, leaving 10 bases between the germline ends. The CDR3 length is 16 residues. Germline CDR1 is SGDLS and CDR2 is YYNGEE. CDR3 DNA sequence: TGTGCCAGCAGCGTAGGATCGGACCCCTCCTACAATGAGCAGTTCTTC. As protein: CASSVGSDPSYNEQFF.

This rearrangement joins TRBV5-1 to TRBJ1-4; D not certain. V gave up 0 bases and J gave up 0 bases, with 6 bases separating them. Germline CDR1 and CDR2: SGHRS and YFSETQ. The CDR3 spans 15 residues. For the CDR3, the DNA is TGCGCCAGCAGCTTGGGAACCTCAACTAATGAAAAACTGTTTTTT. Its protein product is CASSLGTSTNEKLFF.

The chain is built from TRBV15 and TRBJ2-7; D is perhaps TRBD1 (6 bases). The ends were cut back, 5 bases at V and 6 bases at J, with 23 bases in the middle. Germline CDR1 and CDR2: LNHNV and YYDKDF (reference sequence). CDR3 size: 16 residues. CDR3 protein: CATSGAGTPFTGEQYF. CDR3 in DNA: TGTGCCACCAGCGGGGCCGGGACACCCTTTACTGGCGAGCAGTACTTC.

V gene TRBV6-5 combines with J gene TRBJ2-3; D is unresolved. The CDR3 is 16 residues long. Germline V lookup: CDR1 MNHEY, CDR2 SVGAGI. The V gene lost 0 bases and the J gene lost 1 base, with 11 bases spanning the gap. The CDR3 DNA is TGTGCCAGCAGTTACTCGAGTCCTCTAGGCACAGATACGCAGTATTTT. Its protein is CASSYSSPLGTDTQYF.

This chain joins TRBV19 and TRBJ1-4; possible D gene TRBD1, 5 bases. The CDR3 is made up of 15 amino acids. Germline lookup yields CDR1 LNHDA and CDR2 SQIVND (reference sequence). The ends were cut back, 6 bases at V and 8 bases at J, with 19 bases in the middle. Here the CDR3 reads CASRRLQGGLEKLFF. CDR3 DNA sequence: TGTGCCAGTAGACGACTCCAGGGAGGTTTAGAAAAACTGTTTTTT.

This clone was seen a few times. CDR3 in amino acids: CASSFGDRGWETQYF. CDR3 in DNA: TGTGCCAGCAGCTTTGGGGACAGGGGCTGGGAGACCCAGTACTTC. V gene TRBV5-6 combines with J gene TRBJ2-5, with 10 bases matching TRBD1. The CDR3 runs 15 residues. The J segment lost 5 bases and the V segment lost 2 bases, leaving 6 bases of the junction unmatched. Germline V gene sequence: CDR1 SGHDT, CDR2 YYEEEE.

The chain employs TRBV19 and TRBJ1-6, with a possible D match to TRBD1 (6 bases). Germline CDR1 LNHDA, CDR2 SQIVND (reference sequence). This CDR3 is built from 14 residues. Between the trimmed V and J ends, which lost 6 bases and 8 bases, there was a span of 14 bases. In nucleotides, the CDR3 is TGTGCCAGTAGCGACAGGTTTGTCGATTCACCCCTCCACTTT. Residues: CASSDRFVDSPLHF. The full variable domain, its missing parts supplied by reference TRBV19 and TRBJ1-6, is DGGITQSPKYLFRKEGQNVTLSCEQNLNHDAMYWYRQDPGQGLRLIYYSQIVNDFQKGDIAEGYSVSREKKESFPLTVTSAQKNPTAFYLCASSDRFVDSPLHFGNGTRLTVT.